Below, 21 T cell receptor beta chains from the same sample are listed, as sequenced in a study of blood T cell repertoires in COVID-19. The assay was immunoSEQ multiplex PCR, and TCRdb's table has in-frame clones only and misses some. The repertoire holds roughly 190,000 clones, about 85% seen once, with more than 12% in the top ten. Input material: peripheral blood. Receptors were obtained from a woman between 70 and 85 years old with COVID-19, enrolled during active disease.

This chain links TRBV19 with TRBJ1-2; D ambiguous. Germline V gene data show CDR1 as LNHDA and CDR2 as SQIVND (reference sequence). Trimming pared 1 base from V and 3 bases from J, leaving 12 bases between. The CDR3 runs to 15 residues. For the CDR3, the DNA is TGTGCCAGTAGTATAGCCCGAAGCGCCTACTATGGCTACACCTTC. Protein: CASSIARSAYYGYTF.

For the CDR3, the DNA is TGTGCCAGCAGGGCGGCGGGGGCAACTAATGAAAAACTGTTTTTT. Protein: CASRAAGATNEKLFF. The genes are TRBV5-5 and TRBJ1-4; possibly TRBD1 for D (5 bases). The germline gives CDR1 SGHKS, CDR2 YYEKEE (reference sequence). The CDR3 has 15 amino acids. The V gene lost 5 bases and the J gene lost 0 bases, with 11 bases spanning the gap.

The J gene is TRBJ2-7, the V gene TRBV5-6, with D possibly being TRBD1 (6 bases). V lost 3 bases and J 5 bases, leaving 9 bases between the germline ends. CDR1 is SGHDT, CDR2 YYEEEE, per germline. This CDR3 comprises 12 residues. CDR3 sequence (DNA): TGTGCCAGCAGCTACACAGGGAACGAGCAGTACTTC. It yields the protein CASSYTGNEQYF.

The CDR3 region is CASSEGLREGQETQYF. The DNA of the CDR3 is TGCGCCAGCAGCGAGGGTCTGAGGGAGGGACAAGAGACCCAGTACTTC. The chain carries TRBV5-1 and TRBJ2-5; 7 bases map to TRBD2. The CDR3 is 16 residues long. The V gene's germline CDR1 is SGHRS and CDR2 YFSETQ. V lost 4 bases, J lost 2 bases, and 11 bases stayed unmatched.

V is TRBV24-1 and J is TRBJ1-2; 8 bases agree with TRBD1. The CDR3 spans 16 residues. V was clipped by 3 bases and J by 0 bases; unmatched bases: 5. CDR1 is KGHDR, CDR2 SFDVKD, per germline. The DNA of the CDR3 is TGTGCCACCAGTGATAAAGGGGACAGGTCTAACTATGGCTACACCTTC. Translated, it gives CATSDKGDRSNYGYTF.

The V call is TRBV19, the J call TRBJ1-1; D is unresolved. V was cut by 7 bases and J by 0 bases, with 15 bases left in between. Germline V CDR1 and CDR2: LNHDA, SQIVND (reference sequence). This CDR3 is 15 amino acids long. The CDR3, as DNA: TGTGCCAGTACCCCCCAGGCAGCTATGAACACTGAAGCTTTCTTT. Translated: CASTPQAAMNTEAFF.

The chain is built from TRBV18 and TRBJ1-5, with D possibly being TRBD1 (5 bases). Germline V gene data show CDR1 as KGHSH and CDR2 as LQKENI. The CDR3 spans 16 residues. V was cut by 2 bases and J by 6 bases, with 17 bases left in between. CDR3 region: CASSPSMQGSGQPQHF. In DNA, the CDR3 is TGTGCCAGCTCACCAAGTATGCAGGGCTCGGGTCAGCCCCAGCATTTT.

V usage is TRBV4-1 and J usage is TRBJ1-2; TRBD1 agrees at 7 bases. V lost 2 bases to trimming and J lost 4 bases; unmatched junction nucleotides: 7. The length of the CDR3 is 15 residues. Germline V gene data show CDR1 as MGHRA and CDR2 as YSYEKL. DNA of the CDR3: TGCGCCAGCAGCCAACCTACAGGGGCGGGCTATGGCTACACCTTC. It codes for CASSQPTGAGYGYTF.

The chain couples TRBV5-1 to TRBJ1-1; D possibly corresponds to TRBD1 (5 bases). The CDR3 runs to 13 residues. V was pared by 4 bases and J by 9 bases, with 16 bases between. The germline V gene encodes CDR1 SGHRS and CDR2 YFSETQ. The CDR3 nucleotides read TGCGCCAGCAGCGGGGGGACCGCGAGTCAAGCTTTCTTT. The encoded protein is CASSGGTASQAFF.

This chain joins TRBV19 and TRBJ2-2, with a weak D call TRBD1 (5 bases). V was pared by 0 bases and J by 5 bases, with 10 bases between. Per the germline V gene, CDR1 is LNHDA and CDR2 is SQIVND (reference sequence). The CDR3 spans 15 residues. CDR3: CASSIDPGWTGELFF. The CDR3 nucleotides read TGTGCCAGTAGTATAGACCCAGGGTGGACCGGGGAGCTGTTTTTT.

This chain connects TRBV7-2 to TRBJ2-7; 10 bases are a match to TRBD2. This CDR3 comprises 15 residues. From germline, CDR1 is SGHTA and CDR2 FQGNSA. V shed 5 bases, J shed 2 bases, and the junction held 6 bases outside the gene matches. DNA for the CDR3: TGTGCCAGCAGCCAGACTAGCGGGTCCACCTACGAGCAGTACTTC. This translates into CASSQTSGSTYEQYF.

The CDR3 loop reads CASSFIVSGLSTDTQYF. CDR3 nucleotide sequence: TGTGCCAGCAGTTTTATCGTGAGCGGCCTAAGCACAGATACGCAGTATTTT. This rearrangement joins TRBV7-2 to TRBJ2-3; D perhaps matches TRBD2 (5 bases). Per the germline V gene, CDR1 is SGHTA and CDR2 is FQGNSA. CDR3 length: 17 residues. The V end was cut by 6 bases, the J end by 0 bases, with 19 bases between.

This clone was seen many times. CDR3 DNA: TGTGCCAGCAGCCGGAGGGCGGGGCCCGATCAGCCCCAGCATTTT. It codes for CASSRRAGPDQPQHF. The V call is TRBV5-6, the J call TRBJ1-5, with a weak D call TRBD1 (5 bases). Germline CDR1 is SGHDT and CDR2 is YYEEEE. CDR3 length: 15 residues. Trimming removed 4 bases from V and 5 bases from J, with 16 bases in between.

This clone appeared a few times. The chain recombines TRBV30 with TRBJ1-1; D call uncertain. This CDR3 is built from 13 residues. Trimming removed 8 bases at V and 6 bases at J, with 19 bases between. CDR1 GTSNPN and CDR2 SVGIG come from the germline V gene (reference sequence). The CDR3 coding sequence is TGTGCCGCGGACGGGAGACGGCTCTCTGAAGCTTTCTTT. It is translated as CAADGRRLSEAFF.

The chain carries TRBV11-2 and TRBJ2-3, with a weak D call TRBD2 (6 bases). Germline values: CDR1 SGHAT, CDR2 FQNNGV. V was clipped by 2 bases and J by 10 bases, with 10 bases between them. CDR3 length: 12 amino acids. DNA for the CDR3: TGTGCCAGCAGCTTAACCCGGAGGGCGCAGTATTTT. This sequence encodes CASSLTRRAQYF.

The chain recombines TRBV3-1 (or the pseudogene TRBV3-2) with TRBJ2-3; 9 bases are a match to TRBD2. Looked up from germline, CDR1 is LGHDT and CDR2 is YNNKEL (reference sequence). CDR3 length: 16 amino acids. The V segment lost 3 bases and the J segment 2 bases; nucleotides outside the gene matches: 6. CDR3 DNA: TGTGCCAGCAGCCATAGACTAGCGGTTTCCACAGATACGCAGTATTTT. Encoded protein: CASSHRLAVSTDTQYF.

The V call is TRBV28, the J call TRBJ1-5; 7 bases agree with TRBD1. Looked up from germline, CDR1 is MDHEN and CDR2 is SYDVKM. This CDR3 spans 15 amino acids. Trimming removed 6 bases from V and 4 bases from J; junction bases left unmatched: 9. The CDR3 here is CASRVGGGANQPQHF. The CDR3 region has the DNA TGTGCCAGCAGAGTAGGAGGGGGCGCAAATCAGCCCCAGCATTTT.

This chain links TRBV28 with TRBJ1-1; 8 bases are shared with TRBD1. The J segment lost 9 bases and the V segment lost 5 bases, leaving 14 bases of the junction unmatched. This CDR3 is 15 amino acids long. The germline gives CDR1 MDHEN, CDR2 SYDVKM. The CDR3 sequence is CASSNPGTGWIKAFF. The CDR3, as DNA: TGTGCCAGCAGTAACCCCGGGACAGGATGGATAAAAGCTTTCTTT.

The CDR3 is CSARFINTIYF. CDR3 in DNA: TGCAGTGCTAGGTTTATAAACACCATATATTTT. The rearrangement joins TRBV20-1 to TRBJ1-3; D gene unclear. The CDR3 covers 11 residues. The germline V gene has CDR1 DFQATT and CDR2 SNEGSKA (reference sequence). Between the trimmed V and J ends, which lost 3 bases and 6 bases, there was a span of 6 bases.

The chain combines TRBV19 with TRBJ2-1; D uncertain. This CDR3 region has 13 residues. The V end lost 0 bases, the J end lost 9 bases, and 9 bases lay between the germline ends. CDR1 is LNHDA, CDR2 SQIVND, per germline (reference sequence). The CDR3 DNA is TGTGCCAGTAGTATAGACGGAGCTGTTGAGCAGTTCTTC. It is translated as CASSIDGAVEQFF.

This rearrangement joins TRBV9 to TRBJ2-1; D not resolved. The CDR3 spans 13 residues. Trimming removed 4 bases from V and 5 bases from J, with 10 bases in between. Germline lookup yields CDR1 SGDLS and CDR2 YYNGEE. CDR3: CASSPFLDNEQFF. The CDR3 nucleotides are TGTGCCAGCAGCCCTTTTCTTGACAATGAGCAGTTCTTC.